Included here is one T cell receptor beta chain sequence, with context. This clone was picked up many times. Its antigen remains unidentified. The CDR3 end falls 3 residues outside the read, so it is completed with the germline J gene. Germline trimming: 7 bases from V, 1 base from J; junction bases outside gene matches: 7. The CDR3 spans 15 residues, from the cysteine through the phenylalanine. Part of the CDR3 DNA is given, 36 bases translated from base 1. The germline V gene (reference sequence) yields LNHDA for CDR1 and SQIVND for CDR2. Most of the CVID patients and most of the healthy controls were of Caucasian heritage. From each donor, roughly 5 to 8.5 ml of heparinized peripheral whole blood was collected. TCRbeta CDR3 repertoires were sequenced from genomic DNA of adults with common variable immune deficiency (CVID) and healthy adult controls. A total of some 22 healthy adult volunteers (approximately 12 female and about 10 male; age range roughly 20 to 66 years, mean age around 35) were included in the control group. Diluted blood was subjected to density centrifugation over Hypaque 1077 or Ficoll-Paque for isolation of peripheral blood mononuclear cells. Genomic DNA was obtained from unsorted mononuclear cells using either Qiagen column purification or a centrifugation-based method.

For sequencing input, CVID and control samples contributed equivalent amounts of genomic DNA. For every sample, a 60 bp segment covering the rearranged TCRbeta CDR3 region was amplified and then sequenced. The immunoSEQ assay, a bias-corrected multiplex PCR combined with high-throughput sequencing, was used to amplify TCRbeta. Per the original workflow: Each unique nucleotide sequence was treated as a clone and annotated with V, D and J genes, copy number and frequency. Sequences were labeled productive if in frame, and non-productive if out of frame or containing stop codons. As previously described, clonality was calculated on the basis of Shannon's entropy. The predicted amino acid sequences of productive clones were used to derive the mean CDR3 Kyte-Doolittle hydropathy. Hierarchical clustering of scaled V gene usage was performed with the R hclust function using Manhattan distance and complete linkage. Sharing of clones by CDR3 amino acid sequence was evaluated through resampling of 12 repertoires per group over 100 rounds. The repertoires were searched for around 65 published EBV-specific and roughly 230 published CMV-specific TCRbeta sequences. Two CVID samples yielding fewer than 10,000 sequences were excluded from analysis, leaving under 45 CVID repertoires. Sourced from immuneACCESS, this table was stored by TCRdb with only in-frame sequences that have V and J called. A share of the clones is absent; for the studies checked, an unresolved V gene accounts for under half, and the remainder has no known explanation. The D gene and trimming were derived from the DNA, and the V and J assignments and clone size from that table. With about 37,000 clones recorded, this sample contains no clone counted only once. The ten biggest clones cover roughly 3.2% of the sample.

This record comes from a study of T cell clonality in common variable immunodeficiency (dated by TCRdb to between 2015 and 2017). On the study overall, not on this receptor specifically: Patient heterogeneity within the CVID cohort put limits on correlating repertoire features with clinical complications. TCRbeta clonality was higher in CVID subjects than in healthy controls (t-test p = 0.018), and the increase was most characteristic of about a third of subjects. Fewer TCRbeta clones were shared among CVID subjects than among healthy controls (p < 0.0001). CVID TCRbeta sequences were reported to have fewer deletions and N-nucleotide insertions and to lack highly modified clones with 13 or more V deletions. According to the authors, finding the cause of the higher clonality in CVID would require sequencing the repertoires of T cell subpopulations. Although equal DNA input was used, an average of approximately 82,000 unique sequences per sample was obtained for controls, compared with about 31,547 for CVID samples.

The receptor comes from a person aged 18 to 75 in good health. This receptor chain uses TRBV19 and TRBJ2-1; 7 central nucleotides agree with TRBD1. The specimen was peripheral blood mononuclear cells. For the CDR3, the sequence is CASIPPTGSYNEQFF. Partial CDR3 DNA: TGTGCCAGTATCCCCCCGACAGGGTCCTACAATGAG.